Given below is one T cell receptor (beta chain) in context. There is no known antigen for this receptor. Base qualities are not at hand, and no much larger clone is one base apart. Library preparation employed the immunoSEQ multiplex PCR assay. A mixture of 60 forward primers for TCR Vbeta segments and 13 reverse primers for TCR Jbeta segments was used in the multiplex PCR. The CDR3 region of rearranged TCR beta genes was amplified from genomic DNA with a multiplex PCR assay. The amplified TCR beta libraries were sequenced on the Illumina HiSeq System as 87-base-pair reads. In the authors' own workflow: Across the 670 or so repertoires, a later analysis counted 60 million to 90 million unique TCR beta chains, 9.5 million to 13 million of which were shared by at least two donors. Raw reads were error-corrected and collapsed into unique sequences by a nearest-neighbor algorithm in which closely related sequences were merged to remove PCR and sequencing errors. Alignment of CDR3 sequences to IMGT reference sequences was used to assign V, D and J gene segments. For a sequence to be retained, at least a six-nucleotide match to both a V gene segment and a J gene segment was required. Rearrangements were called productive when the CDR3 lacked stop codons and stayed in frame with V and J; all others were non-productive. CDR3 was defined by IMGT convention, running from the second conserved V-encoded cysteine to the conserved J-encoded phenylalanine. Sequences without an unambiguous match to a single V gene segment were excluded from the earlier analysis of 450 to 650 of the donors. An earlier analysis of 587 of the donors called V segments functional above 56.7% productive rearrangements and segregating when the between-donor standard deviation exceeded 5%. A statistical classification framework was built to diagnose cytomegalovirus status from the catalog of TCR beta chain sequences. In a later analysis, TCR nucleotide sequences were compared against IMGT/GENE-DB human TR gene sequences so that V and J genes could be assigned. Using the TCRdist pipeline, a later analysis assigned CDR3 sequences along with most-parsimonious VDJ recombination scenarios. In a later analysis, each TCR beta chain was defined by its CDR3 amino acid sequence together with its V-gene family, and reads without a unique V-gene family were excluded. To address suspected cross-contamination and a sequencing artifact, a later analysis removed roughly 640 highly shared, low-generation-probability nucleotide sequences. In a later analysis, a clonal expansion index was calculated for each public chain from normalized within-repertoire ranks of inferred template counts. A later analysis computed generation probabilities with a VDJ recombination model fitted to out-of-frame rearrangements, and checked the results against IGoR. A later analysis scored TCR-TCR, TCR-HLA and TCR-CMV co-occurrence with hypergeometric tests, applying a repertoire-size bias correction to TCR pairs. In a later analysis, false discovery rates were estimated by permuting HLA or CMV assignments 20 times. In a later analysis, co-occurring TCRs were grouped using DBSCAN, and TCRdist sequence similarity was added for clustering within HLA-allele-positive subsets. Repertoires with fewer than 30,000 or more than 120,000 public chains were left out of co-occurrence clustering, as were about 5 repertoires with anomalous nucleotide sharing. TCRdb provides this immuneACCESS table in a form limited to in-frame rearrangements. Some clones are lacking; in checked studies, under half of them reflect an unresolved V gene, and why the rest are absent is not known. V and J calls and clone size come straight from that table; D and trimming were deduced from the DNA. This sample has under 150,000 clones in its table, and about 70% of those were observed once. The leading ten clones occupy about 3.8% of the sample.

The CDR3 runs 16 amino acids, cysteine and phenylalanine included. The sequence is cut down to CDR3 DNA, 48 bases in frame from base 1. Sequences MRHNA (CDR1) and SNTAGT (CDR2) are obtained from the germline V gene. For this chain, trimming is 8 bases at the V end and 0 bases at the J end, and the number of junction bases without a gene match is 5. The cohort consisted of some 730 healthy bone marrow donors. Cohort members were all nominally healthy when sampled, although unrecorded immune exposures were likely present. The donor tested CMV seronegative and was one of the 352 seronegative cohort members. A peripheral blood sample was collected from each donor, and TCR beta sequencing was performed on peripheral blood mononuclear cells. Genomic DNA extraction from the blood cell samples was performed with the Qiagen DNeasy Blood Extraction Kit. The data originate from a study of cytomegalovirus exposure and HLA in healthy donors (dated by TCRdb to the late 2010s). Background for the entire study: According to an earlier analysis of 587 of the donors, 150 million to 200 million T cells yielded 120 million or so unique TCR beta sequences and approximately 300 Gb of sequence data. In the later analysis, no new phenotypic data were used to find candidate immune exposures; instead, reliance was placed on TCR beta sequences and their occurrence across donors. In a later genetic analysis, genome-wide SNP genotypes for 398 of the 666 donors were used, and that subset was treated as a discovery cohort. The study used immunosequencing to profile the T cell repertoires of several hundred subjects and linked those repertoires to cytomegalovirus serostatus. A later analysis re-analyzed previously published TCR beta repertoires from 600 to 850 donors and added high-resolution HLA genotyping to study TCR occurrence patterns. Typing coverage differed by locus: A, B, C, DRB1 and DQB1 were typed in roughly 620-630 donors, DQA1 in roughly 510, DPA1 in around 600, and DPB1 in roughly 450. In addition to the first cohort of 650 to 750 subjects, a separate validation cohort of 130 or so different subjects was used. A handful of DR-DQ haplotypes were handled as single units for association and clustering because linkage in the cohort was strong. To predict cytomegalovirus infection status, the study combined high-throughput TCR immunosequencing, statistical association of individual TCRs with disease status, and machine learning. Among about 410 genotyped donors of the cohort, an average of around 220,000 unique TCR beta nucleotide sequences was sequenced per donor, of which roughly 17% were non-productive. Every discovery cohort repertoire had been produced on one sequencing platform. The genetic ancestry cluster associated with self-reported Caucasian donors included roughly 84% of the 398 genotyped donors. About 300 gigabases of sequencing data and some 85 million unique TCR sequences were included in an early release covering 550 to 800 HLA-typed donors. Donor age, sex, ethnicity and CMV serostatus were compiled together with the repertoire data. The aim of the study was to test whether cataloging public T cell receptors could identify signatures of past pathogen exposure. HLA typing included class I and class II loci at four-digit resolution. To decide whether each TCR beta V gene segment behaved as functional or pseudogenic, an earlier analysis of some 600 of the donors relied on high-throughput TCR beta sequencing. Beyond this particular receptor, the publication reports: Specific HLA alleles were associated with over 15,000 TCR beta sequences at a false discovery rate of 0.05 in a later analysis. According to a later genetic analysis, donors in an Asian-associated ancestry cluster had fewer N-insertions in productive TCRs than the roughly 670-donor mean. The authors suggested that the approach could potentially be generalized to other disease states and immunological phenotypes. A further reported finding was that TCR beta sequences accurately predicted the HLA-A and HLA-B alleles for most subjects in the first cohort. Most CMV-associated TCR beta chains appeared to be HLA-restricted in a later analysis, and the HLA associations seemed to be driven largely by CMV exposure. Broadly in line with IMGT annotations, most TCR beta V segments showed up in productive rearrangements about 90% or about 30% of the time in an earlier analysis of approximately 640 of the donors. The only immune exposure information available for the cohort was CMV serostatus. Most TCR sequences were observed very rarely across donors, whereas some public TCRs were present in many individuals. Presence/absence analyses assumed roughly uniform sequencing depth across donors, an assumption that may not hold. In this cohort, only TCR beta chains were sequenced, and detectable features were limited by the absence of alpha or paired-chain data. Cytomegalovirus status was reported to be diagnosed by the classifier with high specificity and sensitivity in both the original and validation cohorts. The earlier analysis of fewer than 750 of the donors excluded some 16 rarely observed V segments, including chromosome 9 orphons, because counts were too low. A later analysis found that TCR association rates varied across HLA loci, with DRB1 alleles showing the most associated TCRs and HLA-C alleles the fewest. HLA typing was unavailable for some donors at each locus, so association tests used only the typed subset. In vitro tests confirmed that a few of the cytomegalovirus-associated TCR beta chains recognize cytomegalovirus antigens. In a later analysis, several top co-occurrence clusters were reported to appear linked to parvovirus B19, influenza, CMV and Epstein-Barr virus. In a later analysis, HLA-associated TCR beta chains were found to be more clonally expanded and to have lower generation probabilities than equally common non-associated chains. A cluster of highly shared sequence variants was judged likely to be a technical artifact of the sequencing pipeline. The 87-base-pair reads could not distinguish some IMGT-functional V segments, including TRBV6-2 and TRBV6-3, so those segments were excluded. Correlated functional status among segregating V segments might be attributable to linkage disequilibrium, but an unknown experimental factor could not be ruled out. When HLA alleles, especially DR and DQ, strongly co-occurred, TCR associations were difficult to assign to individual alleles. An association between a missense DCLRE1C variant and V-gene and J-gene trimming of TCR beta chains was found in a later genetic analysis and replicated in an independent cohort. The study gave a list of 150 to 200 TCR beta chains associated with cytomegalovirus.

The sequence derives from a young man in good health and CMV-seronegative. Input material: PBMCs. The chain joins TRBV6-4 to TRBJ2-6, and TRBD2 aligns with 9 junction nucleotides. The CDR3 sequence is CASSELAGSGANVLTF. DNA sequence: TGTGCCAGCTCGGAACTAGCGGGCTCTGGGGCCAACGTCCTGACTTTC.